This T cell receptor beta chain was recovered during a study of shared clonotypes between healthy human individuals (TCRdb year 2020). General notes on the study: Three men and two women, aged 18 to 49 years, made up the cohort. For each donor, CD4 naive and CD4 memory were each run on three plates, CD8 naive on two plates, and CD8 memory on one plate. The study deeply sequenced blood TCR repertoires of about 5 healthy adults to estimate repertoire size and the extent of clonotype sharing between individuals. To increase sequencing depth and limit assay-specific biases, different laboratories used diverse techniques to prepare libraries and sequence TCR repertoires. Between about 0.85 and 9.5 billion PBMCs per donor were obtained by leukapheresis.

On this clone: Its antigen target is currently unknown. The input lacks base qualities; no much larger clone sits a single base away.

Using the deep immunoSEQ assay, TCR CDR3 regions were amplified from genomic DNA by multiplex PCR. For each cell subset, the extracted genomic DNA was distributed evenly across all wells of several immunoSEQ 96-well plates, and each plate served as one replicate. For sorted subsets, about 220 ng of genomic DNA, equivalent to about 30,000 T cell genomes, went into each replicate PCR. Purified libraries were quantified with a Qubit 3.0 fluorometer, sized on a Bioanalyzer 2100, and re-quantified with the KAPA Library Quantification kit. Every immunoSEQ 96-well plate was sequenced on a dedicated single-read 150-cycle Illumina NextSeq 550 flow cell. As for how the authors treated the data: Because the immunoSEQ output held only junctional sequences and lacked quality scores, the filtering could not match the filtering applied to full-length reads. To assign V/J genes and CDR3, sequences were annotated using PyIR, a Python wrapper for IgBLAST v1.9, with IMGT germline references. Any read was removed if the V/J assignment was weak (E-value above 1e-6), the CDR3 was missing, or the read contained stop codons, out-of-frame junctions, or ambiguous translated residues. V3J clonotypes were defined by identical inferred V gene, J gene, and CDR3 amino acid sequence. Percentage overlap between repertoires was calculated by dividing the number of shared unique clonotypes by the size of the smaller repertoire. Repertoire richness was assessed with RTK rarefaction, the Chao1 estimator, and Recon v2.1 estimates of unobserved clonotypes. Generation probabilities were computed with OLGA for all TCRbeta clonotypes obtained by the gDNA method from a handful of donors. Entries here come from immuneACCESS through TCRdb and include only in-frame sequences with V and J called. Some clones fail to appear in such tables; in the studies checked, an unresolved V gene covers under half of the shortfall, and the cause of the remainder is unknown. V and J calls plus clone size are reproduced from that table; the DNA served to infer D and trimming. The sample records roughly 2 million clones, about 95% of which are singletons. The biggest ten clones account for around 1.1% of the sample.

From the cysteine up to the phenylalanine, the CDR3 has a length of 12 residues. Only CDR3 DNA remains: 36 bases, in frame from the first base. V lost 5 bases and J lost 6 bases; the stretch between them is 7 bases long. CDR1 and CDR2, looked up from the germline V gene, are SGHTA and FQGNSA. CD8 naive samples were obtained by positive selection for CCR7 among CD45RO-negative cells, yielding a CD45RA+CCR7+ population from which TemRA cells were excluded. Healthy HIV-negative adults with no recently reported acute infections or vaccinations were included as donors. Only Caucasian adults living in Nashville, Tennessee, USA were represented among the donors. Blood was collected by leukapheresis, and PBMCs were isolated by Ficoll-Histopaque density gradient centrifugation and then cryopreserved in liquid nitrogen vapor phase. Purity and quantity of every magnetically sorted T cell population were checked by analytical flow cytometry. From each sorted fraction, genomic DNA was isolated and quantified by UV absorbance on a Nanodrop 2000c.

Study-level results and caveats: Based on pairwise subsampling, the degree of clonotype sharing among donors was expected to be affected by sequencing depth. Clonotypes shared by all four sorted-subset donors showed higher generation probabilities than non-shared clonotypes. Estimated clonotype richness was generally larger for naive than for memory subsets. Sampling was restricted to blood, and TCR repertoires in tissue are likely to differ from TCR repertoires in blood. About 5% of naive CD4, 3.5% of naive CD8, about 2.1% of memory CD4, and around 0.4% of memory CD8 clonotypes were shared across several donors. Because the study included a small number of donors, the genetic and exposure-history diversity represented was limited. Even with the large sequencing depth, rarefaction of the sorted-subset datasets indicated that sequencing was incomplete.

The TCR sequence derives from a man between 18 and 35 years old in good health. The specimen was naive CD8+ T cells sorted from blood. Per the publication, the cell subset or site label means: CD45RA+CCR7+. The chain uses TRBV7-2 and TRBJ2-2, and possibly TRBD2, on 6 matching bases. This receptor carries the CDR3 CASSGLSGELFF. DNA sequence: TGTGCCAGCAGCGGACTATCCGGGGAGCTGTTTTTT.